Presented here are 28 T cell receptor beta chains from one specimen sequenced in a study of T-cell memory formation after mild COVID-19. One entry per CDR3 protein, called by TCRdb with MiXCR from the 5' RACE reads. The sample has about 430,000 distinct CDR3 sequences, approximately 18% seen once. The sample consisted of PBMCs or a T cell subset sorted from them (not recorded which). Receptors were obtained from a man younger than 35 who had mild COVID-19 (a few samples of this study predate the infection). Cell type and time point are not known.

The CDR3: CASSFGLAETQYF. CDR3 DNA sequence: TGTGCCAGTAGTTTTGGACTAGCCGAAACCCAGTATTTT. The J gene is TRBJ2-3, the V gene TRBV19; 8 nucleotides line up with TRBD2. CDR1 is LNHDA and CDR2 is SQIVND in the germline V gene (reference sequence). Trimming at V came to 5 bases and at J to 12 bases, leaving 10 bases not matched to a gene. The CDR3 totals 13 residues.

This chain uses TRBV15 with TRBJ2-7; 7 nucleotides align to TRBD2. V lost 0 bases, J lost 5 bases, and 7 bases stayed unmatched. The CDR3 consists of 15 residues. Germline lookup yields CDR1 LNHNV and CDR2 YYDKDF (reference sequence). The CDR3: CATSRETGGADEQYF. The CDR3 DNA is TGTGCCACCAGCAGAGAAACGGGGGGAGCGGACGAGCAGTACTTC.

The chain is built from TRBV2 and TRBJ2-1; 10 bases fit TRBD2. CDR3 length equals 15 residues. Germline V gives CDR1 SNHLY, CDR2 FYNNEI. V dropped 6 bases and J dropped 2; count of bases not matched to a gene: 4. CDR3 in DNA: TGTGCCAGCAGAGTAGCGGGGGGTCCCTACAATGAGCAGTTCTTC. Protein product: CASRVAGGPYNEQFF.

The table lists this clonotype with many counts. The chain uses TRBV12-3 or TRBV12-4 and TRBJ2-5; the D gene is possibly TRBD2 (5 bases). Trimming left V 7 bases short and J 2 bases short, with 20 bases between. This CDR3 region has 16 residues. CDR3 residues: CASTRGDPVGQETQYF. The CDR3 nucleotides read TGTGCCAGCACCCGGGGAGATCCGGTGGGGCAAGAGACCCAGTACTTC.

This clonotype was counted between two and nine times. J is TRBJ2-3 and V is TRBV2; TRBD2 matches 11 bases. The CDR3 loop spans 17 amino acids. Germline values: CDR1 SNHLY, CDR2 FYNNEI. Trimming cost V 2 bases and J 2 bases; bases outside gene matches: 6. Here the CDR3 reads CASSETLAGGVTDTQYF. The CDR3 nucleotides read TGTGCCAGCAGTGAAACCCTAGCGGGGGGCGTCACAGATACGCAGTATTTT.

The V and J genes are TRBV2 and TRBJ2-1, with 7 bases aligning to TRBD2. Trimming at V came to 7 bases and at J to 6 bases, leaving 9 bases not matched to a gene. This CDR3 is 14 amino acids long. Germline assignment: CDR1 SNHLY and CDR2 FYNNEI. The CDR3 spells CASIWGGRGNEQFF. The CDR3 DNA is TGTGCCAGCATTTGGGGGGGAAGGGGCAATGAGCAGTTCTTC.

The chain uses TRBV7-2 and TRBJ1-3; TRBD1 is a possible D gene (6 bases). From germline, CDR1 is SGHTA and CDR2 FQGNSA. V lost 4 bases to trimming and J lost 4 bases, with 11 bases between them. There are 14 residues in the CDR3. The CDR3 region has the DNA TGTGCCAGCAGCTCTGTCAGGGGAGGAAACACCATATATTTT. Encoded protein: CASSSVRGGNTIYF.

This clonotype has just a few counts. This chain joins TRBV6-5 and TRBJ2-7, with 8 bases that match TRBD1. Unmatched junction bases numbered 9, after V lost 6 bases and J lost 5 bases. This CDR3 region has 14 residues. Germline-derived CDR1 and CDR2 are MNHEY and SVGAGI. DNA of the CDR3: TGTGCCAGCAGCCCCGCCTCGGACAGGGACGAGCAGTACTTC. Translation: CASSPASDRDEQYF.

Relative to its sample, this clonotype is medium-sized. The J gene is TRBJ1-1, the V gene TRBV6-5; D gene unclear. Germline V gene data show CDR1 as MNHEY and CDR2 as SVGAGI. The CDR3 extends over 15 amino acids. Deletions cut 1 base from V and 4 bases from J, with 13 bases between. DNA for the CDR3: TGTGCCAGCAGTTACTACCCCGGTCGGGGCACTGAAGCTTTCTTT. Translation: CASSYYPGRGTEAFF.

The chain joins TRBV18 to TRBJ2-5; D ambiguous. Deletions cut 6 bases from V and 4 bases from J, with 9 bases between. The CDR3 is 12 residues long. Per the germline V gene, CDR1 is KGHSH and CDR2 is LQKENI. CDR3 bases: TGTGCCAGCTCCGCCTTTTCAGAGACCCAGTACTTC. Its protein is CASSAFSETQYF.

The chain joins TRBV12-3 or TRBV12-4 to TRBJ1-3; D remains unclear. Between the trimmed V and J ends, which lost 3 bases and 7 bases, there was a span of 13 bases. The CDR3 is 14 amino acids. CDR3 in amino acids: CASSFGSPGNTIYF. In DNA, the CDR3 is TGTGCCAGCAGTTTCGGCAGCCCGGGGAACACCATATATTTT.

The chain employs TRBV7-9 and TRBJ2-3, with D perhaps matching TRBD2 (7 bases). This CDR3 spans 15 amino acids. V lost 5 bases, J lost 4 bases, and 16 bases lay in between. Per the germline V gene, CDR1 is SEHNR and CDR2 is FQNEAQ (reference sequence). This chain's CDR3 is CASSPAQGRADTQYF. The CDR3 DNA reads TGTGCCAGCAGCCCAGCGCAGGGGAGGGCAGATACGCAGTATTTT.

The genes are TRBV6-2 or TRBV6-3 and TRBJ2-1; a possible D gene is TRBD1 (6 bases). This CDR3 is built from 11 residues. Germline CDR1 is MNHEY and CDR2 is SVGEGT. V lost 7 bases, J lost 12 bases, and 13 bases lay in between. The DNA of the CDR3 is TGTGCCAGCACCCAGGGGCGTAGGCAGTTCTTC. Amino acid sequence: CASTQGRRQFF.

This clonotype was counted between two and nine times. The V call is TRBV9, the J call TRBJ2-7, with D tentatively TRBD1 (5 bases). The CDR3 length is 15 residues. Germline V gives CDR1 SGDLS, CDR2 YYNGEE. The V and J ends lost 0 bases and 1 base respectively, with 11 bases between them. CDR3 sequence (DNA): TGTGCCAGCAGCGTAGATGAGACAGTATCCTACGAGCAGTACTTC. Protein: CASSVDETVSYEQYF.

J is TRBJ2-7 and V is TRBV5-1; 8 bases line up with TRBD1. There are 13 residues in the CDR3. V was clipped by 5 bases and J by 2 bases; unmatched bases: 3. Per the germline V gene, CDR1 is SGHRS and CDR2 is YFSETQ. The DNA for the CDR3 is TGCGCCAGCAGACAGGGGGGTACCTACGAGCAGTACTTC. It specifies CASRQGGTYEQYF.

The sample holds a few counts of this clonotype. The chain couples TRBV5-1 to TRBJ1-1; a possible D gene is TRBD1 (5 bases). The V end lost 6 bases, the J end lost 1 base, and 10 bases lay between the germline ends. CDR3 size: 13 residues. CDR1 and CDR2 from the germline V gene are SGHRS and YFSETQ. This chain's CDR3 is CASTAGGNTEAFF. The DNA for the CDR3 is TGCGCCAGCACGGCGGGGGGGAACACTGAAGCTTTCTTT. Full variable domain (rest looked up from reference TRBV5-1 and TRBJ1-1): KAGVTQTPRYLIKTRGQQVTLSCSPISGHRSVSWYQQTPGQGLQFLFEYFSETQRNKGNFPGRFSGRQFSNSRSEMNVSTLELGDSALYLCASTAGGNTEAFFGQGTRLTVV.

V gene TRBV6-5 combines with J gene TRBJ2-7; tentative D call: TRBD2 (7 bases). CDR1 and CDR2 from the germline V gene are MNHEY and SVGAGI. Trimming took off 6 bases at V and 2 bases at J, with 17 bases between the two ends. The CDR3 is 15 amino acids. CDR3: CASSLQGGGPYEQYF. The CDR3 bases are TGTGCCAGCAGCCTTCAGGGCGGGGGCCCCTACGAGCAGTACTTC.

Here the CDR3 reads CASSRAALQGAGYTF. Written as DNA, the CDR3 is TGTGCCAGCAGCCGCGCCGCCCTACAGGGAGCTGGCTACACCTTC. The chain couples TRBV3-1 to TRBJ1-2; a weak D match, TRBD1 (6 bases). This CDR3 comprises 15 residues. Trimming cost V 4 bases and J 7 bases, with 19 bases left between them. CDR1 is LGHDT, CDR2 YNNKEL, per germline (reference sequence).

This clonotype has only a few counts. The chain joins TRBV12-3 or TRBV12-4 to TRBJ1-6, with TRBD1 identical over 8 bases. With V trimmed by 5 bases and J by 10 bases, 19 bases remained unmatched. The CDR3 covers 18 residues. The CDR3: CASSQAGTGIPAGSPLHF. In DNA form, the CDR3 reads TGTGCCAGCAGTCAGGCCGGGACAGGCATCCCAGCGGGGTCACCCCTCCACTTT.

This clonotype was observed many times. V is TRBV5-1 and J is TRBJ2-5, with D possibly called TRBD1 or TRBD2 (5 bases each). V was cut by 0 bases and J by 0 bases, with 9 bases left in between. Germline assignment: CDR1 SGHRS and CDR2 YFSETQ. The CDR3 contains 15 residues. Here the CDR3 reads CASSLAVGDQETQYF. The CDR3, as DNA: TGCGCCAGCAGCTTGGCCGTGGGGGACCAAGAGACCCAGTACTTC.

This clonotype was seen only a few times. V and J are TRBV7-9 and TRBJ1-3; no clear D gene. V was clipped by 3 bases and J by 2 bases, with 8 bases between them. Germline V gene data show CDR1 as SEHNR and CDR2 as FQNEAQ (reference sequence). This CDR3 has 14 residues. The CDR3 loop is CASSFSGTGNTIYF. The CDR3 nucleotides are TGTGCCAGCAGCTTCTCCGGGACTGGAAACACCATATATTTT.

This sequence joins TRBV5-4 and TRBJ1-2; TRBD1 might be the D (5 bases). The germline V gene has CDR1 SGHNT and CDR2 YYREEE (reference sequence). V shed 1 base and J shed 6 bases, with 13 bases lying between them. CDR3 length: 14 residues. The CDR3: CASSLLGLGNGYTF. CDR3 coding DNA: TGTGCCAGCAGCTTGTTGGGACTTGGAAATGGCTACACCTTC. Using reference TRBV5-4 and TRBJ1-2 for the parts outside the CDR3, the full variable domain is ETGVTQSPTHLIKTRGQQVTLRCSSQSGHNTVSWYQQALGQGPQFIFQYYREEENGRGNFPPRFSGLQFPNYSSELNVNALELDDSALYLCASSLLGLGNGYTFGSGTRLTVV.

The CDR3 coding sequence is TGCGCCAGCACCCAAGCCCGGGGGGGGGCGGAGACCCAGTACTTC. This translates into CASTQARGGAETQYF. The chain has TRBV5-1 and TRBJ2-5; 8 bases align to TRBD2. V lost 6 bases and J lost 5; bases outside the gene matches: 12. The CDR3 runs 15 residues. Per germline, CDR1 SGHRS and CDR2 YFSETQ.

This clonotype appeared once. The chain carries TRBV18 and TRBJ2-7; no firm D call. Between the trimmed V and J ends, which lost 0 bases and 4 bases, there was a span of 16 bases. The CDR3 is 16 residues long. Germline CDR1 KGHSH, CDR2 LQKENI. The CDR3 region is CASSPPSMGFSYEQYV. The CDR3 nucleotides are TGTGCCAGCTCACCACCGTCAATGGGGTTCTCGTACGAGCAGTACGTC.

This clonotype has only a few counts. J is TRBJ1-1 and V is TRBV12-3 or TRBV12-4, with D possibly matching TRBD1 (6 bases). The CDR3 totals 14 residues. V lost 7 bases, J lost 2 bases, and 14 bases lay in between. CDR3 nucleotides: TGTGCCAGCAACCTACAGGGTTTAAACACTGAAGCTTTCTTT. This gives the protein CASNLQGLNTEAFF.

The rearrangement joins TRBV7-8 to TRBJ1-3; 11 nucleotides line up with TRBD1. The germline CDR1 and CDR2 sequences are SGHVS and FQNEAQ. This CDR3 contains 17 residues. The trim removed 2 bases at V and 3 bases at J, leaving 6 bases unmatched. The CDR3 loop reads CASSLPRTGGSGNTIYF. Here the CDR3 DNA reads TGTGCCAGCAGCTTACCAAGGACAGGGGGCAGTGGAAACACCATATATTTT. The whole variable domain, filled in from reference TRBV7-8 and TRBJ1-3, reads GAGVSQSPRYKVAKRGQDVALRCDPISGHVSLFWYQQALGQGPEFLTYFQNEAQLDKSGLPSDRFFAERPEGSVSTLKIQRTQQEDSAVYLCASSLPRTGGSGNTIYFGEGSWLTVV.

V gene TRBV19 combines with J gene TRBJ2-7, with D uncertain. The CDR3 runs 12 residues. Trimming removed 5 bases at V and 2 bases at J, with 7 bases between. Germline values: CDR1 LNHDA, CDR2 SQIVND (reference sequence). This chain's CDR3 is CASSPLTYEQYF. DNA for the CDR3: TGTGCCAGTAGTCCTCTTACCTACGAGCAGTACTTC.

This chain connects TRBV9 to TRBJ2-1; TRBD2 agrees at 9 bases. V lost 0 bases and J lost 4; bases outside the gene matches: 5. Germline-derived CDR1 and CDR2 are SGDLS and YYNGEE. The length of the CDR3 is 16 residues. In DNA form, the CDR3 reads TGTGCCAGCAGCGTAGAGGTGGCGGGGGGGTACAATGAGCAGTTCTTC. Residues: CASSVEVAGGYNEQFF.